These 11 T cell receptor beta chains were sequenced from one sample in a study of T cells in Graves' hyperthyroidism and ophthalmopathy. Amplification of TCR beta CDR3 regions used RNA as the template. Initially, a first-round RT-PCR of the TCR CDR3 employed the HTBI primer set. Using its own MiXCR run on the multiplex PCR reads, TCRdb lists one record per CDR3 protein. The sample gives around 290,000 distinct CDR3 sequences, 15% to 20% of which show up once; around 55% is in the top ten. Sequenced input: blood. All receptors come from a woman aged 55-70 years with Graves' ophthalmopathy.

In the case of this clonotype: This may be a read error, as it is one base from a much larger clone. The chain's CDR3 is CASGGGGVVAETQYF. The CDR3 coding sequence is TGTGCCAGCGGTGGCGGGGGGGTCGTTGCAGAGACCCAGTACTTC. The V and J genes are TRBV6-1 and TRBJ2-5, with TRBD2 matching 9 bases. CDR1 and CDR2 from the germline V gene are MNHNS and SASEGT. This CDR3 is built from 15 residues. Trimming at V came to 8 bases and at J to 4 bases, leaving 11 bases not matched to a gene.

This clonotype showed up many times. The chain has TRBV10-1 and TRBJ2-7, with D perhaps matching TRBD1 (6 bases). CDR3 length: 13 residues. Trimming removed 3 bases from V and 7 bases from J, with 13 bases in between. The germline gives CDR1 WNHNN, CDR2 SYGVQD (reference sequence). CDR3 sequence reads: CASSDRTAREQYF. In DNA, the CDR3 is TGCGCCAGCAGTGACCGGACAGCAAGGGAGCAGTACTTC.

V gene TRBV2 combines with J gene TRBJ1-1; D is possibly TRBD1 (5 bases). Trimming cost V 0 bases and J 4 bases, with 15 bases left between them. Germline V gene lookup returns CDR1 SNHLY and CDR2 FYNNEI. This CDR3 has 16 amino acids. The DNA for the CDR3 is TGTGCCAGCAGTGAAGCGTTCGGGGGGAGGGTCACTGAAGCTTTCTTT. It specifies CASSEAFGGRVTEAFF.

This clonotype showed up many times. The rearrangement joins TRBV4-3 to TRBJ2-5; unclear D gene. Between the trimmed V and J ends, which lost 3 bases and 5 bases, there was a span of 10 bases. The CDR3 extends over 13 amino acids. Looked up from germline, CDR1 is LGHNA and CDR2 is YSLEER. CDR3 sequence: CASSQSKWETQYF. CDR3 sequence (DNA): TGCGCCAGCAGCCAGAGCAAATGGGAGACCCAGTACTTC.

This clonotype was seen ten or more times. V gene TRBV18 combines with J gene TRBJ1-5; perhaps TRBD1 as D (5 bases). Trimming removed 3 bases at V and 7 bases at J, with 13 bases between. The CDR3 is 14 residues long. Germline V gene data show CDR1 as KGHSH and CDR2 as LQKENI. The CDR3 DNA reads as TGTGCCAGCTCACCCACGGGGGACGACCAGCCCCAGCATTTT. It is translated as CASSPTGDDQPQHF.

This clonotype was observed at least ten times. This chain links TRBV5-1 with TRBJ2-2; unclear D gene. The germline V and J ends were trimmed by 0 bases and 4 bases, with 4 bases remaining between them. Germline values: CDR1 SGHRS, CDR2 YFSETQ. The CDR3 has 13 residues. The CDR3 here is CASSLEGTGELFF. CDR3 in DNA: TGCGCCAGCAGCTTGGAGGGCACCGGGGAGCTGTTTTTT.

The chain recombines TRBV29-1 with TRBJ2-1; 9 bases are shared with TRBD1. J was trimmed by 5 bases and V by 7 bases; bases with no gene match: 12. Per germline, CDR1 SQVTM and CDR2 ANQGSEA. The CDR3 is made up of 15 amino acids. CDR3 nucleotides: TGCAGCGGATCAAGGGGTACAGGGGGCCACAATGAGCAGTTCTTC. Protein product: CSGSRGTGGHNEQFF.

The table lists this clonotype with a few counts. This chain links TRBV5-4 with TRBJ1-1; a possible D gene is TRBD1 (6 bases). The CDR3 is 14 amino acids. V lost 3 bases to trimming and J lost 1 base, with 10 bases between them. Germline V gene data show CDR1 as SGHNT and CDR2 as YYREEE (reference sequence). The CDR3 spells CASSSKGGNTEAFF. CDR3 sequence (DNA): TGTGCCAGCAGCTCGAAGGGGGGGAACACTGAAGCTTTCTTT.

In this sample, this clonotype turned up many times. The V and J genes are TRBV6-2 or TRBV6-3 and TRBJ2-7, with TRBD2 identical over 9 bases. The CDR3 is 14 amino acids. Germline V gene sequence: CDR1 MNHEY, CDR2 SVGEGT. V lost 7 bases, J lost 6 bases, and 10 bases stayed unmatched. This CDR3 reads CASTLLAGKGEQYF. Written as DNA, the CDR3 is TGTGCCAGCACCCTCCTAGCGGGGAAGGGCGAGCAGTACTTC.

The chain carries TRBV20-1 and TRBJ2-3; the D gene is possibly TRBD2 (5 bases). CDR1 is DFQATT and CDR2 is SNEGSKA in the germline V gene (reference sequence). This CDR3 contains 16 residues. V was shortened by 5 bases and J by 0 bases, with 18 bases between the two germline ends. The CDR3 protein is CSAGILGGPSTDTQYF. CDR3 sequence (DNA): TGCAGTGCTGGCATACTAGGAGGTCCAAGCACAGATACGCAGTATTTT.

This clonotype was seen a handful of times. This sequence joins TRBV7-9 and TRBJ2-2; D may be TRBD2 (5 bases). This CDR3 spans 15 amino acids. Germline V gene lookup returns CDR1 SEHNR and CDR2 FQNEAQ (reference sequence). The V end was cut by 5 bases, the J end by 5 bases, with 15 bases between. DNA for the CDR3: TGTGCCAGCAGCCGTAGTTTGGGAGAGACCGGGGAGCTGTTTTTT. This sequence encodes CASSRSLGETGELFF. Full variable domain (rest looked up from reference TRBV7-9 and TRBJ2-2): DTGVSQNPRHKITKRGQNVTFRCDPISEHNRLYWYRQTLGQGPEFLTYFQNEAQLEKSRLLSDRFSAERPKGSFSTLEIQRTEQGDSAMYLCASSRSLGETGELFFGEGSRLTVL.